These T cell receptor beta chains were read from a single sample in a study of T cell responses to AZD1222 COVID-19 vaccine. Only in-frame clones appear in the TCRdb table, and some are missing; sequencing was by immunoSEQ multiplex PCR. The data contain about 110,000 clones, approximately 90% of them singletons. This material consisted of peripheral blood, taken on day 0 of AZD1222 vaccination. The receptors were sampled from an adult in good health. The CDR3 runs from the conserved cysteine through the conserved F or W.

CASSLYTGSGGYTF	TRBJ1-2	TRBV27
CASSYRGQGVEKLFF	TRBJ1-4	TRBV6-5
CASSSRATGAGANVLTF	TRBJ2-6	TRBV5-1
CASSRPRNEQFF	TRBJ2-1	TRBV6-6
CASSSITRGEQYF	TRBJ2-7	TRBV3-1/TRBV3-2
CSVASSNQPQHF	TRBJ1-5	TRBV29-1
CASSPTYSNQPQHF	TRBJ1-5	TRBV18
CASSEGIRNTIYF	TRBJ1-3	TRBV2
CASSYYPVRGTEAFF	TRBJ1-1	TRBV7-2
CASSVTWQAGGGWTQYF	TRBJ2-5	TRBV9
CAISGRLGQGQPQHF	TRBJ1-5	TRBV10-3
CAIYSARQQNTEAFF	TRBJ1-1	TRBV10-3
CASSVAGANYGYTF	TRBJ1-2	TRBV9
CAWTLTKGGTGF	TRBJ1-2	TRBV30
CASRGGHEQFF	TRBJ2-1	TRBV9
CASAFGSGYEQYF	TRBJ2-7	TRBV2
CAWTLRGPGNTIYF	TRBJ1-3	TRBV30
CASSPFQGARNTEAFF	TRBJ1-1	TRBV11-1
CASSQLGGGSYNEQFF	TRBJ2-1	TRBV4-3
CASSGTGTEYNEQFF	TRBJ2-1	TRBV7-9
CASRPGLNYGYTF	TRBJ1-2	TRBV6-5
CASSSYGANVLTF	TRBJ2-6	TRBV27
CAISQTGGGAEEQYF	TRBJ2-7	TRBV10-3
CASSQDSMAGTKNIQYF	TRBJ2-4	TRBV14